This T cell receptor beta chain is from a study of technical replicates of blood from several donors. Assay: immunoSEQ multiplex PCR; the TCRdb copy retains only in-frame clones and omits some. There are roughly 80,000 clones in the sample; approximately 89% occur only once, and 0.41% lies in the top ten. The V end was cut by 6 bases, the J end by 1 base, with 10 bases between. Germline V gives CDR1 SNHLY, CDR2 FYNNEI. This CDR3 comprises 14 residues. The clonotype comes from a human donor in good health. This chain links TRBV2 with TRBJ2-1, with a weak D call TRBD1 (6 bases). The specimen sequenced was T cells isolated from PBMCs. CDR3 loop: CASSRTVSYNEQFF. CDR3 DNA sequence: TGTGCCAGCAGCCGGACAGTATCCTACAATGAGCAGTTCTTC.